These T cell receptor beta chains were read from a single sample in a study of T cell repertoires in cytomegalovirus infection. Each CDR3 protein is one row after TCRdb ran MiXCR on the reads. The table has under 600,000 distinct CDR3 sequences, approximately 15% seen once. Sequenced: CD8+ T cells from PBMCs. The receptor set was obtained from a human donor in good health (CMV status not recorded). Some clones in this sample may be carry-over from other donors' samples. Each CDR3 is given with its conserved first and last residue. Fields, in order: V gene, J gene, CDR3 protein.

TRBV6-6,TRBJ2-5,CASSYARSQETQYF
TRBV2,TRBJ2-7,CASSDVISYEQYF
TRBV25-1,TRBJ1-2,CASSVRPFDVYTF
TRBV14,TRBJ2-5,CASSQDQGISGTQYF
TRBV7-9,TRBJ2-3,CASSKTTSTDTQYF
TRBV4-1,TRBJ2-7,CASSQFHSGTSYEQYF
TRBV4-2,TRBJ2-2,CASRLLATGAGELFF
TRBV11-2,TRBJ1-2,CASSLSPHGYTF
TRBV2,TRBJ2-1,CASPLRAFTYNEQFF
TRBV9,TRBJ2-4,CASSPAEVAKNIQYF
TRBV24-1,TRBJ2-3,CATAGQGSLTDTQYF
TRBV12-3/TRBV12-4,TRBJ2-5,CASSPSGGARETQYF
TRBV6-5,TRBJ1-1,CASSSGEAAFF
TRBV27,TRBJ1-3,CASSLNGGRTSGNTIYF
TRBV7-9,TRBJ2-7,CASSLVGDYEQYF